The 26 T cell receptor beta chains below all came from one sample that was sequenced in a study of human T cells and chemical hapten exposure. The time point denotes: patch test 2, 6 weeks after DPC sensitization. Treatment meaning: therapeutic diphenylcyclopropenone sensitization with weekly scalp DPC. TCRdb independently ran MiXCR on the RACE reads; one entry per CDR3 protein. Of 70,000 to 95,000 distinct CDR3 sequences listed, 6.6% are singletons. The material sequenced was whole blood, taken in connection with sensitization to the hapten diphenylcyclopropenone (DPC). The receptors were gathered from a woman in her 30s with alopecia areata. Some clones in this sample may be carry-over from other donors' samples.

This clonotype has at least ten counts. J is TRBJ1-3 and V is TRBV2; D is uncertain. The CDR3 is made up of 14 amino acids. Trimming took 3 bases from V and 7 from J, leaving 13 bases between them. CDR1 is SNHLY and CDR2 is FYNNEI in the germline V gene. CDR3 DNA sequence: TGTGCCAGCAGTGAGGCGGGCAGTTGGAACACCATATATTTT. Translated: CASSEAGSWNTIYF.

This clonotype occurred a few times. The CDR3: CASSPRDRPYNEQFF. CDR3 in DNA: TGCGCCAGCAGCCCACGGGACAGACCTTACAATGAGCAGTTCTTC. V is TRBV5-1 and J is TRBJ2-1; TRBD1 matches 7 bases. The V gene end was trimmed by 4 bases and the J gene end by 4 bases; junction bases not matched to a gene: 8. The CDR3 consists of 15 residues. From germline, CDR1 is SGHRS and CDR2 YFSETQ.

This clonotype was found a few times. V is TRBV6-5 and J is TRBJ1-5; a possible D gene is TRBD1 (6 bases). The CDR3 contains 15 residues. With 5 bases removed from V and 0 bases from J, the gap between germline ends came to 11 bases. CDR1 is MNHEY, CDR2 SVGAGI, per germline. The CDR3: CASSEGGNSNQPQHF. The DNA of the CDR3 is TGTGCCAGCAGTGAAGGGGGAAATAGCAATCAGCCCCAGCATTTT.

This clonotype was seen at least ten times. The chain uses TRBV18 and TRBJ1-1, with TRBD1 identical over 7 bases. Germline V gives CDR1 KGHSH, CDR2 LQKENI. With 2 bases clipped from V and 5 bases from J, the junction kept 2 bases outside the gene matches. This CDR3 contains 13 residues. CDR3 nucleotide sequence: TGTGCCAGCTCACCAGGGACAGATACTGAAGCTTTCTTT. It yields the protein CASSPGTDTEAFF.

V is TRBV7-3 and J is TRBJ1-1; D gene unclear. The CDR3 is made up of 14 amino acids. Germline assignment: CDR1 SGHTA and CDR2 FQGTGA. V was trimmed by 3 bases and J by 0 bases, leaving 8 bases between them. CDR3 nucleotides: TGTGCCAGCAGCTTCTCACTCATGAACACTGAAGCTTTCTTT. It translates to CASSFSLMNTEAFF.

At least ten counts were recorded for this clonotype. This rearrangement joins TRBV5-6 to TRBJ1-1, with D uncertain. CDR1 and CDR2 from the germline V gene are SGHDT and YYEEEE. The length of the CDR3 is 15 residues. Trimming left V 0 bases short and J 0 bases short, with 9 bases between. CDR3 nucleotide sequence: TGTGCCAGCAGCTTGGAACAGCTACTGAACACTGAAGCTTTCTTT. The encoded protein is CASSLEQLLNTEAFF.

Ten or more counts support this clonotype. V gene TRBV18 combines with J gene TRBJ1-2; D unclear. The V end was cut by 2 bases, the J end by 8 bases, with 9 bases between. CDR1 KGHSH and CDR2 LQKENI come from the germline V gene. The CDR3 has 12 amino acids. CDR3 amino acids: CASSPRELGYTF. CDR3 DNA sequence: TGTGCCAGCTCACCAAGGGAGCTCGGCTACACCTTC.

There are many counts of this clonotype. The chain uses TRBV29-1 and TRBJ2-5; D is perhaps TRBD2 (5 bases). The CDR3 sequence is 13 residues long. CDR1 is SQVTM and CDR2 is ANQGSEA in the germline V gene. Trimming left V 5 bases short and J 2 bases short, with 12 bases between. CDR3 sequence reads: CSVRRTVQETQYF. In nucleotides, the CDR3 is TGCAGCGTTAGGAGGACCGTTCAAGAGACCCAGTACTTC.

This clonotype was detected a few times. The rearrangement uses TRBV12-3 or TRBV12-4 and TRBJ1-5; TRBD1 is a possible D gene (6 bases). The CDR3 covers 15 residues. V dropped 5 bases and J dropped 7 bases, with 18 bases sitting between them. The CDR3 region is CASSPSGGHGQPQHF. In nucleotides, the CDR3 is TGTGCCAGCAGTCCCTCGGGGGGGCACGGACAGCCCCAGCATTTT.

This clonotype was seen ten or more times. The CDR3 region has the DNA TGTGCCAGCAGCCAAGTAGTGGGCAGGAGGACACCCCTCCACTTT. It specifies CASSQVVGRRTPLHF. This chain uses TRBV3-1 with TRBJ1-6; D is unresolved. Germline CDR1 is LGHDT and CDR2 is YNNKEL (reference sequence). The CDR3 covers 15 residues. Trimming left V 1 base short and J 11 bases short, with 15 bases between.

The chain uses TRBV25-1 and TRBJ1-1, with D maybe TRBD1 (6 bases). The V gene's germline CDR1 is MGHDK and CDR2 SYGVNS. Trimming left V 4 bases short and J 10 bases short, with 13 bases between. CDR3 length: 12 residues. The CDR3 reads CASSASVGAAFF. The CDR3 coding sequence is TGTGCCAGCAGTGCATCCGTGGGGGCAGCTTTCTTT.

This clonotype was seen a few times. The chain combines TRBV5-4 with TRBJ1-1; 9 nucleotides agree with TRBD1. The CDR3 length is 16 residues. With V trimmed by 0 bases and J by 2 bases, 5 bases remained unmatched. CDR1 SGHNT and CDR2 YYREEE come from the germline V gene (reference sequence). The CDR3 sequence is CASSLVRDRVNTEAFF. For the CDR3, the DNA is TGTGCCAGCAGCTTGGTCCGGGACAGGGTTAACACTGAAGCTTTCTTT.

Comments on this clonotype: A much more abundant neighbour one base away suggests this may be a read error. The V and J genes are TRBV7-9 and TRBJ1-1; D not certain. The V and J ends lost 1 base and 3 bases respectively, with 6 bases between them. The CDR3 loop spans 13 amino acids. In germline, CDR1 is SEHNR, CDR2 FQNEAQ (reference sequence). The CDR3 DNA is TGTGCCAGCAGCTTAGACTGGGACACTGAAGCTTTCTTT. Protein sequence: CASSLDWDTEAFF.

The CDR3 here is CASSQVGGQGEKLFF. CDR3 DNA sequence: TGTGCCAGCAGCCAAGTAGGCGGCCAGGGGGAAAAACTGTTTTTT. The chain has TRBV4-2 and TRBJ1-4, with a possible D match to TRBD1 (6 bases). The CDR3 is 15 amino acids. Germline values: CDR1 LGHNA, CDR2 YNFKEQ. The V and J ends lost 1 base and 8 bases respectively, with 14 bases between them.

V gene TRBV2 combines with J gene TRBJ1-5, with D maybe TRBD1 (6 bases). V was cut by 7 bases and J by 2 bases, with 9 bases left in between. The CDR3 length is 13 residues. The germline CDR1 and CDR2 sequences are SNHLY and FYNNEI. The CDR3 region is CASKGEGNQPQHF. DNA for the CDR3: TGTGCCAGCAAGGGGGAGGGCAATCAGCCCCAGCATTTT.

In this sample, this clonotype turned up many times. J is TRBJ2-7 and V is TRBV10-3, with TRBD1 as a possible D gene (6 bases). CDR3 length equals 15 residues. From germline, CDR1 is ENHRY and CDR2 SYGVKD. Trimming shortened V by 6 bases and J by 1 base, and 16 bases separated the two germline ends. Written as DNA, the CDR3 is TGTGCCATCAGACTTGACAGGTTTCGATCCTACGAGCAGTACTTC. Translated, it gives CAIRLDRFRSYEQYF.

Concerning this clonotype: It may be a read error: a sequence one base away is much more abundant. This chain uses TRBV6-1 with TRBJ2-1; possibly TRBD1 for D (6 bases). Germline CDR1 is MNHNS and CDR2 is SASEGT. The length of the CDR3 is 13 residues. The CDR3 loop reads CVSSIGTPSEQFF. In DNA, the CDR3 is TGTGTCAGCAGCATCGGGACACCCAGCGAGCAGTTCTTC.

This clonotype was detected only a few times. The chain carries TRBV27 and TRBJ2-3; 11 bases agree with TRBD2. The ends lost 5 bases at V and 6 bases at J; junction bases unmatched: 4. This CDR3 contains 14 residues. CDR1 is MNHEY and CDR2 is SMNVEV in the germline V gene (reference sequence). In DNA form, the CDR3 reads TGTGCCAGCAGTGCCGGGACTAGCGGTGATACGCAGTATTTT. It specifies CASSAGTSGDTQYF.

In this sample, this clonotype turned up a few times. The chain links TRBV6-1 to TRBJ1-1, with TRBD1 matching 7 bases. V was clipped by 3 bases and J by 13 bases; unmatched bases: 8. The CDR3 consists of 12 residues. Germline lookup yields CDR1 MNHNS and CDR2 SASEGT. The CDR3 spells CASSEPRDRDFF. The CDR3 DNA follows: TGTGCCAGCAGTGAGCCCCGGGACAGAGATTTCTTT.

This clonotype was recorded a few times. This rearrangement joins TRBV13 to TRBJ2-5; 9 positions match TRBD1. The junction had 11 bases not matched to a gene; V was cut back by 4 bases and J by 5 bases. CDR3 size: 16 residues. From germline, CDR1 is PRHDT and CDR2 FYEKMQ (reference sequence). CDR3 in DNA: TGTGCCAGCAGCTCCTTTGGACAGGGGCCTCGGGAGACCCAGTACTTC. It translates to CASSSFGQGPRETQYF.

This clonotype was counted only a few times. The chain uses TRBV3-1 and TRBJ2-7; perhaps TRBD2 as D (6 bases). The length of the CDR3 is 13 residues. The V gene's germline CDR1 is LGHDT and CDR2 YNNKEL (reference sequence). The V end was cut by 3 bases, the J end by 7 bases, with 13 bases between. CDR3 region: CASSQTLAREQYF. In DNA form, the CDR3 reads TGTGCCAGCAGCCAGACCCTAGCGCGTGAGCAGTACTTC.

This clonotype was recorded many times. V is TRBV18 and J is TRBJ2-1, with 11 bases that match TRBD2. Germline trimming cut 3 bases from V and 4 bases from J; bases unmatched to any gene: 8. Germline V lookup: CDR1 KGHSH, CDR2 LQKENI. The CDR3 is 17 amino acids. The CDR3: CASSPRLAGSQYNEQFF. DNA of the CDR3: TGTGCCAGCTCACCTCGACTAGCGGGGAGTCAATACAATGAGCAGTTCTTC.

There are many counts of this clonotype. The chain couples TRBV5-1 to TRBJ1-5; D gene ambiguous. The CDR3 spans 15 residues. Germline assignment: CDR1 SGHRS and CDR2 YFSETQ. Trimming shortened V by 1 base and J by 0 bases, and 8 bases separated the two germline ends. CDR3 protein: CASSLFGDSNQPQHF. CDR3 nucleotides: TGCGCCAGCAGCTTGTTCGGGGATAGCAATCAGCCCCAGCATTTT.

The CDR3 bases are TGTGCCAGCAGTTGGGCCCCGAACACTGAAGCTTTCTTT. Amino acids: CASSWAPNTEAFF. The chain combines TRBV12-3 or TRBV12-4 with TRBJ1-1, with D unresolved. The V gene lost 4 bases and the J gene lost 1 base, with 7 bases spanning the gap. The CDR3 covers 13 residues.

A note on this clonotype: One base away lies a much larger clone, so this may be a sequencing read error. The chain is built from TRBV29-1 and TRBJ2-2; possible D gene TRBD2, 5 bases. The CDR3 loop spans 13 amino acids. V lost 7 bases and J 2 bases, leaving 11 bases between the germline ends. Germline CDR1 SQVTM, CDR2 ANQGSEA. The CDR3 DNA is TGCAGCGGGACCCGGGGTAACACCGGGGAGCTGTTTTTT. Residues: CSGTRGNTGELFF.

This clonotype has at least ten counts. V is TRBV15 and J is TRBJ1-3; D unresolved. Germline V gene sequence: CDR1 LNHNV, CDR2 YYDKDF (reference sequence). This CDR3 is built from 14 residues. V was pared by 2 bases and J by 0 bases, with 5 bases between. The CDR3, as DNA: TGTGCCACCAGCAGACCGAGCTCTGGAAACACCATATATTTT. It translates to CATSRPSSGNTIYF.